These 22 T cell receptor beta chains came from one sample sequenced in a study of cytomegalovirus exposure and HLA in healthy donors. PCR primers comprised 60 Vbeta and 13 Jbeta primers. Repertoires were generated with immunoSEQ multiplex PCR, while TCRdb's copy carries only in-frame clones and drops some. Here the sample spans 180,000 or so clones, nearly 80% being singletons. What was sequenced was PBMCs. These receptors were obtained from a female donor in good health and CMV-seronegative.

This clone was seen more than once but under ten times. The chain is built from TRBV7-9 and TRBJ2-3; tentative D call: TRBD1 (5 bases). The germline CDR1 and CDR2 sequences are SEHNR and FQNEAQ (reference sequence). CDR3 length: 14 residues. The V and J ends lost 4 bases and 1 base respectively, with 9 bases between them. CDR3 sequence reads: CASSYDSRTDTQYF. CDR3 nucleotide sequence: TGTGCCAGCAGCTACGACAGCCGCACAGATACGCAGTATTTT.

The chain couples TRBV14 to TRBJ2-1; 9 nucleotides align to TRBD2. J was trimmed by 8 bases and V by 3 bases; bases with no gene match: 11. Per germline, CDR1 SGHDN and CDR2 FVKESK. This CDR3 is 16 amino acids long. CDR3 nucleotides: TGTGCCAGCAGCCATTCTTTTGCGGGGGGGTTCGATGAGCAGTTCTTC. Its protein is CASSHSFAGGFDEQFF. Based on the CDR3 plus reference TRBV14 and TRBJ2-1, the full variable domain is EAGVTQFPSHSVIEKGQTVTLRCDPISGHDNLYWYRRVMGKEIKFLLHFVKESKQDESGMPNNRFLAERTGGTYSTLKVQPAELEDSGVYFCASSHSFAGGFDEQFFGPGTRLTVL.

Concerning this clone: Within the sample, other DNA sequences also encode this same CDR3. V gene TRBV6-5 combines with J gene TRBJ2-1; 8 nucleotides agree with TRBD2. The germline CDR1 and CDR2 sequences are MNHEY and SVGAGI. The CDR3 has 12 residues. V dropped 5 bases and J dropped 10; count of bases not matched to a gene: 4. As DNA, the CDR3 is TGTGCCAGCAGTCCAAGCGGGAGAGAGCAGTTCTTC. It codes for CASSPSGREQFF.

The chain carries TRBV7-2 and TRBJ2-5, with 10 positions matching TRBD1. This CDR3 is 14 amino acids long. The germline gives CDR1 SGHTA, CDR2 FQGNSA. Germline trimming cut 7 bases from V and 4 bases from J; bases unmatched to any gene: 6. The CDR3 DNA reads as TGTGCCAGCAAGTCGACAGGGGGCCGAGAGACCCAGTACTTC. Translated, it gives CASKSTGGRETQYF. Together with reference TRBV7-2 and TRBJ2-5, the CDR3 gives the full variable domain: GAGVSQSPSNKVTEKGKDVELRCDPISGHTALYWYRQSLGQGLEFLIYFQGNSAPDKSGLPSDRFSAERTGGSVSTLTIQRTQQEDSAVYLCASKSTGGRETQYFGPGTRLLVL.

This clone was counted once. The V call is TRBV6-5, the J call TRBJ2-5, with 9 nucleotides matching TRBD2. Trimming cost V 0 bases and J 5 bases; bases outside gene matches: 7. CDR3 length: 16 residues. Germline V gene lookup returns CDR1 MNHEY and CDR2 SVGAGI. Here the CDR3 reads CASSYSPSGAGETQYF. The CDR3 DNA reads TGTGCCAGCAGTTACTCTCCTAGCGGGGCTGGGGAGACCCAGTACTTC.

V gene TRBV2 combines with J gene TRBJ2-3; 10 nucleotides match TRBD1. Per the germline V gene, CDR1 is SNHLY and CDR2 is FYNNEI. V trimming: 7 bases; J trimming: 4 bases; junction bases outside the gene matches: 11. The CDR3 sequence is 16 residues long. The CDR3 region has the DNA TGTGCCAGCAAAAGCCGGGACAGGGGATATTCAGATACGCAGTATTTT. Translating it yields CASKSRDRGYSDTQYF.

The rearrangement uses TRBV27 and TRBJ2-6; 7 bases align to TRBD1. Germline CDR1 MNHEY, CDR2 SMNVEV (reference sequence). The trim removed 5 bases at V and 5 bases at J, leaving 6 bases unmatched. CDR3 size: 15 residues. The CDR3 is CASSPDRARANVLTF. CDR3 in DNA: TGTGCCAGCAGTCCAGACAGGGCCCGGGCCAACGTCCTGACTTTC.

The rearrangement uses TRBV9 and TRBJ2-1; unclear D gene. Germline lookup yields CDR1 SGDLS and CDR2 YYNGEE. This CDR3 has 16 residues. V lost 0 bases to trimming and J lost 8 bases, with 18 bases between them. The CDR3 reads CASSVGRRLPRDEQFF. Written as DNA, the CDR3 is TGTGCCAGCAGCGTAGGCCGCCGGCTCCCTCGGGATGAGCAGTTCTTC.

The chain has TRBV20-1 and TRBJ1-5; D might be TRBD1 (6 bases). Germline V CDR1 and CDR2: DFQATT, SNEGSKA (reference sequence). V gave up 6 bases and J gave up 11 bases, with 14 bases separating them. This CDR3 has 11 amino acids. In DNA, the CDR3 is TGCAGTGCCGAACGAGGGGGAACCCAGCATTTT. Translated: CSAERGGTQHF.

The chain joins TRBV5-4 to TRBJ1-6; D is ambiguous. This CDR3 has 15 amino acids. Trimming pared 4 bases from V and 6 bases from J, leaving 14 bases between. Germline values: CDR1 SGHNT, CDR2 YYREEE (reference sequence). DNA of the CDR3: TGTGCCAGCAGCCCGGAGGGAGGGCGTAATTCACCCCTCCACTTT. It encodes CASSPEGGRNSPLHF. The full variable domain, rest sourced from reference TRBV5-4 and TRBJ1-6, is ETGVTQSPTHLIKTRGQQVTLRCSSQSGHNTVSWYQQALGQGPQFIFQYYREEENGRGNFPPRFSGLQFPNYSSELNVNALELDDSALYLCASSPEGGRNSPLHFGNGTRLTVT.

V gene TRBV9 combines with J gene TRBJ2-7; the D is unclear. Per the germline V gene, CDR1 is SGDLS and CDR2 is YYNGEE. This CDR3 region has 13 residues. The V and J ends lost 3 bases and 2 bases respectively, with 9 bases between them. The CDR3 region is CASSAGSTYEQYF. In DNA, the CDR3 is TGTGCCAGCAGCGCAGGCAGTACCTACGAGCAGTACTTC.

CDR3 in amino acids: CASEAGTGGADTQYF. The CDR3 coding sequence is TGTGCCAGCGAGGCAGGGACAGGGGGCGCAGATACGCAGTATTTT. This chain links TRBV2 with TRBJ2-3, with 12 bases identical to TRBD1. Germline values: CDR1 SNHLY, CDR2 FYNNEI. V lost 8 bases and J lost 4; bases outside the gene matches: 7. CDR3 size: 15 residues.

This clone was recorded only once. The CDR3 sequence: CASSLGPGGTEAFF. The CDR3 DNA reads as TGTGCCAGCAGCTTAGGACCGGGGGGCACTGAAGCTTTCTTT. V usage is TRBV7-3 and J usage is TRBJ1-1; tentative D call: TRBD1 (5 bases). The CDR3 is 14 amino acids. With 2 bases removed from V and 4 bases from J, the gap between germline ends came to 11 bases. Germline assignment: CDR1 SGHTA and CDR2 FQGTGA.

V is TRBV2 and J is TRBJ1-4, with TRBD1 matching over 8 bases. The germline V gene has CDR1 SNHLY and CDR2 FYNNEI. V lost 6 bases, J lost 8 bases, and 5 bases stayed unmatched. The CDR3 totals 13 residues. The CDR3 coding sequence is TGTGCCAGCAGGGACAGGGCGGGCGAAAAACTGTTTTTT. The encoded protein is CASRDRAGEKLFF.

The J gene is TRBJ1-4, the V gene TRBV27; 7 positions match TRBD1. CDR3 length equals 14 residues. Trimming cost V 6 bases and J 4 bases; bases outside gene matches: 5. Looked up from germline, CDR1 is MNHEY and CDR2 is SMNVEV (reference sequence). The DNA for the CDR3 is TGTGCCAGCAGCCTCGGGACAGTTAATGAAAAACTGTTTTTT. Translation gives CASSLGTVNEKLFF.

This chain connects TRBV2 to TRBJ1-6; TRBD1 agrees at 8 bases. Trimming cost V 5 bases and J 10 bases; bases outside gene matches: 10. Germline CDR1 reads SNHLY; CDR2 reads FYNNEI. The CDR3 loop spans 15 amino acids. This CDR3 reads CASSPQGGFQSPLHF. The DNA for the CDR3 is TGTGCCAGCAGTCCACAGGGGGGGTTTCAATCACCCCTCCACTTT. Complete variable domain (other parts from reference TRBV2 and TRBJ1-6): EPEVTQTPSHQVTQMGQEVILRCVPISNHLYFYWYRQILGQKVEFLVSFYNNEISEKSEIFDDQFSVERPDGSNFTLKIRSTKLEDSAMYFCASSPQGGFQSPLHFGNGTRLTVT.

The J gene is TRBJ2-1, the V gene TRBV6-1; 11 bases map to TRBD2. Germline trimming cut 3 bases from V and 8 bases from J; bases unmatched to any gene: 6. Germline V CDR1 and CDR2: MNHNS, SASEGT. This CDR3 region has 15 residues. The CDR3 nucleotides read TGTGCCAGCAGTGAGGCCGGGACTAGCGGCCATGAGCAGTTCTTC. Protein sequence: CASSEAGTSGHEQFF.

This chain uses TRBV5-6 with TRBJ2-2; 8 bases fit TRBD1. Germline values: CDR1 SGHDT, CDR2 YYEEEE. CDR3 length: 16 residues. V shed 5 bases and J 5 bases; nucleotides not matched to a gene: 11. CDR3 sequence (DNA): TGTGCCAGCAGTTCCCCCGGGACAGGCTTGACCGGGGAGCTGTTTTTT. This gives the protein CASSSPGTGLTGELFF.

The rearrangement uses TRBV29-1 and TRBJ1-3; D possibly corresponds to TRBD1 (6 bases). The V end lost 4 bases, the J end lost 1 base, and 8 bases lay between the germline ends. Germline CDR1 and CDR2: SQVTM and ANQGSEA. CDR3 length equals 13 residues. CDR3 nucleotides: TGCAGCGTTGGGGGGACATCTGGAAACACCATATATTTT. It is translated as CSVGGTSGNTIYF.

This rearrangement joins TRBV6-5 to TRBJ2-1; D is uncertain. The CDR3 has 13 amino acids. Trimming removed 0 bases from V and 6 bases from J, with 6 bases in between. Germline V gene sequence: CDR1 MNHEY, CDR2 SVGAGI. Here the CDR3 DNA reads TGTGCCAGCAGTTACTCGAGAAGCAATGAGCAGTTCTTC. Residues: CASSYSRSNEQFF.

This clone was recorded a few times. The J gene is TRBJ1-1, the V gene TRBV5-1; 7 bases match TRBD1. V was clipped by 4 bases and J by 3 bases; unmatched bases: 9. CDR3 size: 15 residues. The V gene's germline CDR1 is SGHRS and CDR2 YFSETQ. CDR3 bases: TGCGCCAGCAGCCTAACAGGGGTTGGGTACACTGAAGCTTTCTTT. Its protein product is CASSLTGVGYTEAFF.

This clone was picked up one time. The chain recombines TRBV19 with TRBJ2-7; D is perhaps TRBD2 (5 bases). Germline V gene lookup returns CDR1 LNHDA and CDR2 SQIVND (reference sequence). This CDR3 has 15 residues. V lost 6 bases and J 3 bases, leaving 18 bases between the germline ends. The CDR3 region has the DNA TGTGCCAGTAGCCAGAGGGCCGACTATTTCTACGAGCAGTACTTC. Its translation is CASSQRADYFYEQYF.